The source of this T cell receptor (beta chain) is a study of OX40 agonist ivuxolimab in advanced cancers. Study-level information: Patients received the agonistic anti-OX40 (CD134) antibody ivuxolimab.

If patients had autoimmune disease history or systemic immunosuppression, they were excluded. This CDR3 has 15 amino acids. Deletions cut 2 bases from V and 8 bases from J, with 18 bases between. CDR1 and CDR2 (germline): SGHTA, FQGNSA. Assay: immunoSEQ multiplex PCR; the TCRdb copy retains only in-frame clones and omits some. This table has around 16,000 clones, 80% to 85% appearing once. The V and J genes are TRBV7-2 and TRBJ1-2; D may be TRBD1 (6 bases). This TCR came from an adult with an advanced solid tumor such as melanoma, head and neck, liver or kidney cancer. Source: CD4+ or CD8+ T cells sorted from blood, taken in a trial of the OX40 agonist ivuxolimab. DNA for the CDR3: TGTGCCAGCAGCTTAAGGGACATTCCCCTTGGGGGCTACACCTTC. Protein sequence: CASSLRDIPLGGYTF.